This is a list of T cell receptor beta chains from one sample in a study of blood T cell repertoires in COVID-19. Sequencing was performed with immunoSEQ multiplex PCR; in TCRdb, only in-frame clones are kept and a portion is missing. The sample lists approximately 300,000 clones; around 80% were seen once. Sequencing was carried out using peripheral blood. All receptors derive from a woman in her forties or fifties with acute or convalescent COVID-19. Both conserved end residues are part of each CDR3. Expanded clones get a size class; other rows say once, few or many, or leave the size out.

v_gene	abundance	j_gene	CDR3aa
TRBV19	NA	TRBJ2-1	CASRGTGGINNEQFF
TRBV5-1	NA	TRBJ2-7	CASSLEAGGDEQYF
TRBV7-2	NA	TRBJ1-1	CASNKDRGRAEAFF
TRBV7-9	NA	TRBJ1-1	CASSLWVTGGAEAFF
TRBV10-1	NA	TRBJ2-1	CASSRQGPYNEQFF
TRBV24-1	few	TRBJ1-2	CATSDSQGGYGYTF
TRBV27	NA	TRBJ2-7	CASSPVAGGINEQYF
TRBV19	NA	TRBJ2-1	CASSISPDRAMYNEQFF
TRBV5-1	NA	TRBJ1-1	CASSLKQGRKTEAFF
TRBV11-2	NA	TRBJ1-6	CASSPGAAYNSPLHF
TRBV19	few	TRBJ2-1	CASSIRQGIDNEQFF
TRBV6-6	NA	TRBJ2-1	CASSYSGGSYNEQFF
TRBV3-1/TRBV3-2	NA	TRBJ2-1	CASGIPGLAGGNEQFF
TRBV27	NA	TRBJ1-4	CASSLSLRGGGREKLFF
TRBV4-1	NA	TRBJ1-3	CASSQETANSGNTIYF
TRBV5-1	NA	TRBJ2-1	CASSWGQGATDEQFF
TRBV24-1	NA	TRBJ1-5	CATSDFKNQPQHF
TRBV2	NA	TRBJ2-1	CASSEMLAGGPNEQFF
TRBV12-3/TRBV12-4	NA	TRBJ1-2	CASSFSSVGGYTF
TRBV6-5	NA	TRBJ1-1	CASSYSLNTEAFF
TRBV5-1	NA	TRBJ2-2	CASSFHSGTLNGELFF
TRBV29-1	NA	TRBJ1-2	CSVGTGVRGYTF
TRBV5-5	NA	TRBJ1-5	CASSRSDRRSQPQHF
TRBV9	NA	TRBJ2-2	CASSVEQQNTGELFF
TRBV11-2	NA	TRBJ2-2	CASSLPFSTGELFF
TRBV6-6	NA	TRBJ2-5	CASRLDREETQYF
TRBV15	NA	TRBJ2-7	CATSRGRGQIPYEQYF
TRBV10-3	NA	TRBJ2-7	CAISTTGNEQYF
TRBV7-2	NA	TRBJ2-3	CASSQNGQAQGADTQYF
TRBV3-1/TRBV3-2	NA	TRBJ1-1	CASSQRDIEGPAFF
TRBV9	NA	TRBJ2-3	CASSRTSTDTQYF
TRBV2	NA	TRBJ2-7	CASTILAGPYEQYF
TRBV10-3	NA	TRBJ1-6	CAISESTKVDSPLHF
TRBV30	NA	TRBJ1-5	CAWSGQDSNQPQHF
TRBV5-8	few	TRBJ1-4	CASSLDDSRGEKLFF
TRBV2	few	TRBJ1-1	CASSDSGRGPDTEAFF
TRBV11-3	NA	TRBJ2-4	CASSPRGVGIQYF
TRBV29-1	NA	TRBJ1-6	CSVGEARDSPLHF
TRBV6-6	NA	TRBJ2-1	CASGIAGAYNEQFF
TRBV2	NA	TRBJ1-5	CASNFQGNQPQHF
TRBV11-2	NA	TRBJ2-3	CASSLAGLAGGGDTQYF
TRBV3-1/TRBV3-2	NA	TRBJ2-7	CASSQSGRGAEQYF
TRBV11-2	NA	TRBJ1-1	CASSFEGQATEAFF
TRBV4-1	NA	TRBJ1-5	CASSPGFIGPGQPQHF
TRBV6-5	NA	TRBJ2-1	CASSLTGQYNEQFF
TRBV12-3/TRBV12-4	NA	TRBJ1-5	CASSRQGPQHF
TRBV6-1	NA	TRBJ2-3	CASSETAAATDTQYF
TRBV30	NA	TRBJ2-2	CAWSVGSGDTGELFF
TRBV30	NA	TRBJ2-4	CAWSAAVRQGMGTKNIQYF
TRBV29-1	once	TRBJ1-2	CSVGSTWRDYGYTF
TRBV24-1	NA	TRBJ1-4	CATSDPGVGNEKLFF
TRBV28	few	TRBJ1-1	CASSSWTIITEAFF
TRBV7-2	few	TRBJ2-3	CASSLAGTSVGDTQYF
TRBV10-3	NA	TRBJ2-1	CAISAGDNEQFF
TRBV5-6	NA	TRBJ1-5	CASSLYDQRWEPQHF
TRBV7-2	NA	TRBJ1-6	CASSFYGDTDSPLHF
TRBV4-1	NA	TRBJ1-1	CASSPTANTEAFF
TRBV7-9	NA	TRBJ2-2	CASSSDRGSGELFF